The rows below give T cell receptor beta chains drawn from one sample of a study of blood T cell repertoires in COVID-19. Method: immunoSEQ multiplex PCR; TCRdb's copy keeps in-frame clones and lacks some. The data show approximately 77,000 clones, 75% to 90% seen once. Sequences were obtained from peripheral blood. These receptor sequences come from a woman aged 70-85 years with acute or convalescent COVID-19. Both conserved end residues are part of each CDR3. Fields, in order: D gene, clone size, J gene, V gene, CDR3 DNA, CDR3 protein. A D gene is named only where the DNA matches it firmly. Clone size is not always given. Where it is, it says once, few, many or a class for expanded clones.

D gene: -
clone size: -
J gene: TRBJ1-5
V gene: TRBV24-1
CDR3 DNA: TGTGCCACCAGTGATAGTACAGGAACGAGAAATCAGCCCCAGCATTTT
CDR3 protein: CATSDSTGTRNQPQHF

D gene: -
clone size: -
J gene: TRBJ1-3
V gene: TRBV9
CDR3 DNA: TGTGCCAGCAGCGCCGACAACTCTGGAAACACCATATATTTT
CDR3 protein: CASSADNSGNTIYF

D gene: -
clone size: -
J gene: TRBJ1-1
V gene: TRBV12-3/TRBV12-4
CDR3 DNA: TGTGCCAGCACCTGGGAGGGAACAGTTGAAGCTTTCTTT
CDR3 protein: CASTWEGTVEAFF

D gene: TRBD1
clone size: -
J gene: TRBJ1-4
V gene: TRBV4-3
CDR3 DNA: TGCGCCAGCAGCCAAGAGGGGACAGTAGCTTATGGTGAAAAACTGTTTTTT
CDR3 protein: CASSQEGTVAYGEKLFF

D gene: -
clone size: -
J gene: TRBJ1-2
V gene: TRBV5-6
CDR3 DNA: TGTGCCAGCAGCTTCCGCCCAGGGGATGGCTACACCTTC
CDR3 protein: CASSFRPGDGYTF

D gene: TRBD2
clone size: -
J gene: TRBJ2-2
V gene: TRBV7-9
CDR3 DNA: TGTGCCAGCAATGGGGCGACTAGCGAGGTCGGGGAGCTGTTTTTT
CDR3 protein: CASNGATSEVGELFF

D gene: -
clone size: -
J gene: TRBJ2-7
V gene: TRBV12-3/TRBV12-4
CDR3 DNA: TGTGCCAGCAGTTCGACAGGTTTCTACGAGCAGTACTTC
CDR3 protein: CASSSTGFYEQYF

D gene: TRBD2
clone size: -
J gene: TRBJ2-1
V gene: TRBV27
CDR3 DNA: TGTGCCAGCAGGATAGCGGGAAACTACAATGAGCAGTTCTTC
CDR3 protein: CASRIAGNYNEQFF

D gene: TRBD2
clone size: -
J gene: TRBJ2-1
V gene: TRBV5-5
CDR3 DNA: TGTGCCAGCAGCTCTGGACTAGCGGGGTCTGCATCCTACAATGAGCAGTTCTTC
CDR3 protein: CASSSGLAGSASYNEQFF

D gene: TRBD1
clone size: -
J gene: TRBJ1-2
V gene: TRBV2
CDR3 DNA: TGTGCCAGCAGTGAAAGAAGACAGGGCTATGGCTACACCTTC
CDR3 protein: CASSERRQGYGYTF

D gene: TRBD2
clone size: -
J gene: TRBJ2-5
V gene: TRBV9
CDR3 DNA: TGTGCCAGCAGCGTATCTAGCGGGTATCCCGGAGAGACCCAGTACTTC
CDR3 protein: CASSVSSGYPGETQYF

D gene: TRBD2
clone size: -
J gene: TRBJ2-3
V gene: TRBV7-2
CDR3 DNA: TGTGCCAGCAGCTTGGGGGGGTTCCCAGATACGCAGTATTTT
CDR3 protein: CASSLGGFPDTQYF

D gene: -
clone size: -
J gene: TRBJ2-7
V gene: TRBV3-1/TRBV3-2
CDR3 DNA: TGTGCCAGCAGCCAAGGGTACTTACAGGAAGACTACGAGCAGTACTTC
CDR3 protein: CASSQGYLQEDYEQYF

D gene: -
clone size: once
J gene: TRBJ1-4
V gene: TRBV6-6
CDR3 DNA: TGTGCCAGCAGTTACCGGGGGGTTAATGAAAAACTGTTTTTT
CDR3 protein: CASSYRGVNEKLFF